A single sample is the source of the 29 T cell receptor beta chains below, sequenced in a study of type 1 regulatory T cells. Their target antigens are unknown. TCRdb passed the reads through MiXCR, listing each CDR3 protein once. The sample has tens of thousands of distinct CDR3 sequences, nearly 50% seen once. The specimen was cultured non-Tr1 T cells, either the whole culture or a sorted T cell fraction (not recorded which). The receptors come from a human donor in good health.

This clonotype came up a few times. The chain links TRBV7-2 to TRBJ1-1, with D uncertain. Germline V gene lookup returns CDR1 SGHTA and CDR2 FQGNSA. V shed 1 base and J shed 5 bases, with 11 bases lying between them. The CDR3 is 14 residues long. DNA for the CDR3: TGTGCCAGCAGCTTAGGTGTTCGGGATACTGAAGCTTTCTTT. Translating gives CASSLGVRDTEAFF.

The rearrangement uses TRBV2 and TRBJ1-6; the match to TRBD1 covers 9 bases. This CDR3 contains 16 residues. Looked up from germline, CDR1 is SNHLY and CDR2 is FYNNEI. The junction had 12 bases not matched to a gene; V was cut back by 6 bases and J by 9 bases. The CDR3 region has the DNA TGTGCCAGCAGAACTGAGAGGGACAGGGATACTTCACCCCTCCACTTT. Translating it yields CASRTERDRDTSPLHF.

This chain links TRBV12-3 or TRBV12-4 with TRBJ1-4; TRBD1 matches 7 bases. This CDR3 is 12 amino acids long. The ends lost 11 bases at V and 7 bases at J; junction bases unmatched: 7. The CDR3 region is CACGTAIEKLFF. The DNA for the CDR3 is TGTGCCTGTGGGACAGCGATTGAAAAACTGTTTTTT.

Only one count was recorded for this clonotype. This chain uses TRBV29-1 with TRBJ2-7, with D tentatively TRBD1 (5 bases). The V end lost 5 bases, the J end lost 3 bases, and 11 bases lay between the germline ends. The CDR3 is 12 residues long. Germline CDR1 and CDR2: SQVTM and ANQGSEA. The CDR3 DNA reads as TGCAGCGTTCGTCAGGGTAACTACGAGCAGTACTTC. Protein: CSVRQGNYEQYF.

This chain uses TRBV12-3 or TRBV12-4 with TRBJ2-7; weak D call: TRBD2 (5 bases). The CDR3 length is 14 residues. The V end lost 5 bases, the J end lost 4 bases, and 15 bases lay between the germline ends. CDR3 nucleotide sequence: TGTGCCAGCAGTACTGACTATCCACCTTACGAGCAGTACTTC. This sequence encodes CASSTDYPPYEQYF.

In the case of this clonotype: The final CDR3 position lacks the conserved phenylalanine or tryptophan, pointing to a likely read error. This chain links TRBV28 with TRBJ1-2; 9 nucleotides agree with TRBD1. Germline V gene data show CDR1 as MDHEN and CDR2 as SYDVKM. The CDR3 length is 17 residues. J gave up 2 bases and V 3 bases, and 10 bases lay outside the gene matches. The CDR3 nucleotides are TGTGCCAGCAGTTTGGAGGGACAGGGCATTGGGAACTATGGCTACACCCTC. It is translated as CASSLEGQGIGNYGYTL.

In this sample, this clonotype turned up many times. The chain is built from TRBV29-1 and TRBJ1-2; 8 nucleotides line up with TRBD1. This CDR3 spans 12 amino acids. With V trimmed by 3 bases and J by 7 bases, 4 bases remained unmatched. Per germline, CDR1 SQVTM and CDR2 ANQGSEA. The CDR3 bases are TGCAGCGTTGATGCGGACAGGGTTGGCTACACCTTC. It specifies CSVDADRVGYTF.

This chain joins TRBV3-1 and TRBJ1-2; D is undetermined. From germline, CDR1 is LGHDT and CDR2 YNNKEL (reference sequence). V dropped 2 bases and J dropped 0 bases, with 10 bases sitting between them. This CDR3 is 15 amino acids long. The CDR3 nucleotides are TGTGCCAGCAGCCAACTGACGGGCCCTAACTATGGCTACACCTTC. It translates to CASSQLTGPNYGYTF. Looking up the rest from reference TRBV3-1 and TRBJ1-2 gives the full variable domain: DTAVSQTPKYLVTQMGNDKSIKCEQNLGHDTMYWYKQDSKKFLKIMFSYNNKELIINETVPNRFSPKSPDKAHLNLHINSLELGDSAVYFCASSQLTGPNYGYTFGSGTRLTVV.

The V gene is TRBV7-2, the J gene TRBJ1-1; possibly TRBD1 for D (6 bases). Germline lookup yields CDR1 SGHTA and CDR2 FQGNSA. With 4 bases removed from V and 6 bases from J, the gap between germline ends came to 18 bases. The CDR3 length is 15 residues. Here the CDR3 DNA reads TGTGCCAGCAGCTGGGGGCACGGCCGGGCCCCTGAAGCTTTCTTT. As protein: CASSWGHGRAPEAFF. Drawing the rest from reference TRBV7-2 and TRBJ1-1, the complete variable domain is GAGVSQSPSNKVTEKGKDVELRCDPISGHTALYWYRQSLGQGLEFLIYFQGNSAPDKSGLPSDRFSAERTGGSVSTLTIQRTQQEDSAVYLCASSWGHGRAPEAFFGQGTRLTVV.

The rearrangement joins TRBV5-1 to TRBJ2-1; the match to TRBD2 covers 13 bases. The CDR3 is 17 residues long. Per germline, CDR1 SGHRS and CDR2 YFSETQ. The junction had 10 bases not matched to a gene; V was cut back by 1 base and J by 9 bases. This CDR3 is CASSLFLLAGGLGEQFF. The CDR3 bases are TGCGCCAGCAGCTTGTTCCTACTAGCGGGGGGGCTGGGTGAGCAGTTCTTC.

The chain recombines TRBV7-2 with TRBJ2-2; D is unresolved. Germline values: CDR1 SGHTA, CDR2 FQGNSA. The CDR3 is 14 amino acids. The ends were cut back, 1 base at V and 3 bases at J, with 6 bases in the middle. CDR3 loop: CASSLEIHTGELFF. The CDR3 DNA follows: TGTGCCAGCAGCTTAGAGATCCACACCGGGGAGCTGTTTTTT.

The chain is built from TRBV6-5 and TRBJ1-1; 9 positions agree with TRBD1. The junction had 8 bases not matched to a gene; V was cut back by 4 bases and J by 5 bases. Germline CDR1 and CDR2: MNHEY and SVGAGI. CDR3 length equals 15 residues. For the CDR3, the DNA is TGTGCCAGCAGTTCCCCGGACAGGGGTTGGACTGAAGCTTTCTTT. Translating gives CASSSPDRGWTEAFF.

This rearrangement joins TRBV18 to TRBJ2-7, with TRBD1 matching over 9 bases. This CDR3 is 13 amino acids long. Germline CDR1 reads KGHSH; CDR2 reads LQKENI. V lost 8 bases and J lost 5; bases outside the gene matches: 7. The CDR3 spells CASQRTGEHEQYF. The CDR3 nucleotides are TGTGCCAGCCAGCGGACAGGGGAACACGAGCAGTACTTC.

The genes are TRBV12-3 or TRBV12-4 and TRBJ1-2, with a possible D match to TRBD1 (6 bases). There are 16 residues in the CDR3. V lost 8 bases and J 2 bases, leaving 21 bases between the germline ends. In nucleotides, the CDR3 is TGTGCCAGCGCGAAATTCCCGAACAGGGCCAACTATGGCTACACCTTC. The encoded protein is CASAKFPNRANYGYTF.

Turning to this clonotype: As the CDR3 is not closed by the conserved phenylalanine or tryptophan, this likely results from a read error. This sequence joins TRBV9 and TRBJ2-1; 9 nucleotides match TRBD1. The CDR3 totals 19 residues. Germline lookup yields CDR1 SGDLS and CDR2 YYNGEE. V was pared by 4 bases and J by 9 bases, with 23 bases of the junction left unmatched. For the CDR3, the DNA is TGTGCCAGCAGCCCACAACCTGATGGGGGACAGGGTGATCCCATTGAGCAGTTCCTC. It translates to CASSPQPDGGQGDPIEQFL.

The chain combines TRBV12-3 or TRBV12-4 with TRBJ2-7; TRBD1 matches 7 bases. The CDR3 covers 16 residues. Losses at the gene ends were 7 bases for V and 6 bases for J; bases not matched to a gene: 18. CDR3 loop: CASTPSSGQTSTEQYF. In DNA form, the CDR3 reads TGTGCCAGCACCCCTTCCTCGGGACAGACTTCCACCGAGCAGTACTTC.

This sequence joins TRBV18 and TRBJ2-1; D is perhaps TRBD1 (5 bases). The CDR3 is made up of 13 amino acids. The V end lost 2 bases, the J end lost 6 bases, and 8 bases lay between the germline ends. Germline V gene data show CDR1 as KGHSH and CDR2 as LQKENI. CDR3 loop: CASSPGQSNEQFF. The CDR3 nucleotides are TGTGCCAGCTCACCAGGACAAAGCAATGAGCAGTTCTTC. The full variable domain, rest sourced from reference TRBV18 and TRBJ2-1, is NAGVMQNPRHLVRRRGQEARLRCSPMKGHSHVYWYRQLPEEGLKFMVYLQKENIIDESGMPKERFSAEFPKEGPSILRIQQVVRGDSAAYFCASSPGQSNEQFFGPGTRLTVL.

The chain uses TRBV6-5 and TRBJ1-1; 8 bases are a match to TRBD1. Germline trimming cut 2 bases from V and 10 bases from J; bases unmatched to any gene: 6. The CDR3 contains 13 residues. Germline lookup yields CDR1 MNHEY and CDR2 SVGAGI. The CDR3 sequence is CASSYPDRGTAFF. As DNA, the CDR3 is TGTGCCAGCAGTTACCCCGACAGGGGTACAGCTTTCTTT.

The gene calls are TRBV11-2 and TRBJ2-3; D may be TRBD1 (6 bases). The CDR3 spans 12 residues. V lost 5 bases to trimming and J lost 7 bases, with 10 bases between them. Germline loops: CDR1 SGHAT, CDR2 FQNNGV. This CDR3 reads CASSPDSYTQYF. Here the CDR3 DNA reads TGTGCCAGCAGCCCGGACAGCTATACGCAGTATTTT. Using reference TRBV11-2 and TRBJ2-3 for the parts outside the CDR3, the full variable domain is EAGVAQSPRYKIIEKRQSVAFWCNPISGHATLYWYQQILGQGPKLLIQFQNNGVVDDSQLPKDRFSAERLKGVDSTLKIQPAKLEDSAVYLCASSPDSYTQYFGPGTRLTVL.

The chain is built from TRBV12-3 or TRBV12-4 and TRBJ1-5; maybe TRBD1 (6 bases). V was shortened by 6 bases and J by 4 bases, with 13 bases between the two germline ends. There are 14 residues in the CDR3. CDR3 in amino acids: CASRTDRTNQPQHF. The CDR3 coding sequence is TGTGCCAGCAGGACCGACAGGACGAATCAGCCCCAGCATTTT.

The CDR3 is CASGTEKDSNTGELFF. CDR3 DNA sequence: TGTGCCAGTGGGACAGAGAAGGACTCGAACACCGGGGAGCTGTTTTTT. The chain couples TRBV9 to TRBJ2-2, with TRBD1 identical over 7 bases. V trimming: 8 bases; J trimming: 0 bases; junction bases outside the gene matches: 10. The CDR3 contains 16 residues. Germline V gene lookup returns CDR1 SGDLS and CDR2 YYNGEE.

This clonotype was observed at least ten times. The chain carries TRBV7-9 and TRBJ1-2; D gene ambiguous. The CDR3 sequence is 14 residues long. The germline gives CDR1 SEHNR, CDR2 FQNEAQ (reference sequence). The V end was cut by 1 base, the J end by 2 bases, with 8 bases between. CDR3 nucleotides: TGTGCCAGCAGCTTAGTCCCCGAAAACTATGGCTACACCTTC. It translates to CASSLVPENYGYTF.

The chain has TRBV6-2 or TRBV6-3 and TRBJ1-2; TRBD1 is a possible D gene (5 bases). This CDR3 spans 16 amino acids. CDR1 is MNHEY and CDR2 is SVGEGT in the germline V gene. Between the trimmed V and J ends, which lost 6 bases and 4 bases, there was a span of 21 bases. CDR3 DNA: TGTGCCAGCAGCTACGGGACTGCGGCTAGGATCTATGGCTACACCTTC. This translates into CASSYGTAARIYGYTF.

The J gene is TRBJ2-2, the V gene TRBV11-3, with TRBD2 identical over 14 bases. The CDR3 runs 16 residues. The V gene's germline CDR1 is SGHNT and CDR2 YENEEA. The ends lost 4 bases at V and 5 bases at J; junction bases unmatched: 3. The CDR3 DNA sequence: TGTGCCAGCAGCTCGGGACTAGCGGGGGATACCGGGGAGCTGTTTTTT. This sequence encodes CASSSGLAGDTGELFF.

This clonotype was seen more than once but under ten times. This sequence joins TRBV2 and TRBJ2-7, with 10 bases identical to TRBD1. Germline-derived CDR1 and CDR2 are SNHLY and FYNNEI. The CDR3 is 14 residues long. V dropped 3 bases and J dropped 1; count of bases not matched to a gene: 0. The CDR3 sequence: CASSEGQGSYEQYF. CDR3 DNA: TGTGCCAGCAGTGAGGGACAGGGGTCCTACGAGCAGTACTTC.

This clonotype was seen only a few times. The gene calls are TRBV2 and TRBJ2-3, with 9 bases aligning to TRBD1. Trimming took 6 bases from V and 0 from J; bases not matched to a gene: 7. The CDR3 contains 16 residues. Germline values: CDR1 SNHLY, CDR2 FYNNEI. In nucleotides, the CDR3 is TGTGCCAGCAGGATCTGGGGACAGGGTAGCACAGATACGCAGTATTTT. Protein product: CASRIWGQGSTDTQYF.

J is TRBJ2-3 and V is TRBV20-1; D remains unclear. The CDR3 contains 14 residues. V lost 3 bases and J lost 0, with 10 bases in between. CDR1 is DFQATT and CDR2 is SNEGSKA in the germline V gene (reference sequence). The CDR3 sequence is CSARQLGSTDTQYF. The CDR3 DNA reads as TGCAGTGCTAGGCAGTTGGGGAGCACAGATACGCAGTATTTT.

The V call is TRBV7-3, the J call TRBJ1-2; TRBD1 aligns across 11 bases. J was trimmed by 6 bases and V by 1 base; bases with no gene match: 10. The CDR3 extends over 17 amino acids. Germline CDR1 and CDR2: SGHTA and FQGTGA. The CDR3 loop reads CASSLRSSGQGADGYTF. The CDR3 DNA sequence: TGTGCCAGCAGCTTAAGGTCCTCCGGACAGGGGGCCGATGGCTACACCTTC.

The CDR3 DNA reads as TGTGCCAGCAGTGATGGGACAGGATTGTATGGCTACACCTTC. Its protein is CASSDGTGLYGYTF. The chain has TRBV6-1 and TRBJ1-2; TRBD1 matches 8 bases. CDR3 length: 14 residues. After removal of 3 bases from V and 5 bases from J, the junction contained 5 bases not matched to a gene. Germline CDR1 MNHNS, CDR2 SASEGT.